A selection of T cell receptor beta chains follows, all from one sample in a study of cytomegalovirus exposure and HLA in healthy donors. Assay used: immunoSEQ multiplex PCR; TCRdb lists only in-frame clones, some missing. Of 50,000 to 70,000 clones in the sample, roughly 96% are singletons; the top ten hold about 6%. The sequencing sample was made of PBMCs. The receptors derive from a woman in her late teens or twenties in good health and CMV-seropositive. The CDR3 runs from the conserved cysteine through the conserved F or W. Each record gives: CDR3 DNA, CDR3 protein, D gene, V gene, J gene, clone size. A D gene is named only where the DNA matches it firmly. Not all rows give a size; the values are once, few, many and, for expanded clones, a class.

cdr3_nt: TGTGCCAGCAGTTTACGCATAGGGGACAGGAAAAACTATGGCTACACCTTC
cdr3_aa: CASSLRIGDRKNYGYTF
d_call: TRBD1
v_call: TRBV28
j_call: TRBJ1-2
clone_size: .

cdr3_nt: TGTGCCAGCAGCGTAGGGACAGGGCGAGGTCAGCCCCAGCATTTT
cdr3_aa: CASSVGTGRGQPQHF
d_call: TRBD1
v_call: TRBV9
j_call: TRBJ1-5
clone_size: .

cdr3_nt: TGTGCCAGCAGCTTAGGGGTTAGCGGGACATCCTACGAGCAGTACTTC
cdr3_aa: CASSLGVSGTSYEQYF
d_call: TRBD2
v_call: TRBV7-8
j_call: TRBJ2-7
clone_size: .

cdr3_nt: TGTGCCACAGGGGTTCTAGCGGGAGCCCCAGATACGCAGTATTTT
cdr3_aa: CATGVLAGAPDTQYF
d_call: TRBD2
v_call: TRBV18
j_call: TRBJ2-3
clone_size: .

cdr3_nt: TGTGCCACCAGCAGAGTCCAGGCTCAGGCTGAAGCTTTCTTT
cdr3_aa: CATSRVQAQAEAFF
d_call: .
v_call: TRBV15
j_call: TRBJ1-1
clone_size: .

cdr3_nt: TGTGCCAGCAGCGTAGGAGGTCCTGTGAACACTGAAGCTTTCTTT
cdr3_aa: CASSVGGPVNTEAFF
d_call: .
v_call: TRBV9
j_call: TRBJ1-1
clone_size: .

cdr3_nt: TGTGCCAGCAGCTTAACGATGAGGCACGAGCAGTACTTC
cdr3_aa: CASSLTMRHEQYF
d_call: .
v_call: TRBV7-3
j_call: TRBJ2-7
clone_size: .

cdr3_nt: TGTGCCAGCAGTTATAACAGAGACTATGGCTACACCTTC
cdr3_aa: CASSYNRDYGYTF
d_call: .
v_call: TRBV6-6
j_call: TRBJ1-2
clone_size: .

cdr3_nt: TGTGCCAGCAGCTTGACTAGCAAGGATACGCAGTATTTT
cdr3_aa: CASSLTSKDTQYF
d_call: .
v_call: TRBV5-8
j_call: TRBJ2-3
clone_size: .

cdr3_nt: TGTGCCAGCAGCTTAGCGGAGCTAGCAGACACAGATACGCAGTATTTT
cdr3_aa: CASSLAELADTDTQYF
d_call: .
v_call: TRBV7-9
j_call: TRBJ2-3
clone_size: few

cdr3_nt: TGTGCCAGCTCACCGGGGACTAGCGGGGCATACTACAATGAGCAGTTCTTC
cdr3_aa: CASSPGTSGAYYNEQFF
d_call: TRBD2
v_call: TRBV18
j_call: TRBJ2-1
clone_size: .

cdr3_nt: TGCGCCAGCAGCCCCCTACAGGGGGCGAACTATGGCTACACCTTC
cdr3_aa: CASSPLQGANYGYTF
d_call: TRBD1
v_call: TRBV5-1
j_call: TRBJ1-2
clone_size: .

cdr3_nt: TGTGCCAGCAGCTTAGTAAATCTGGAGCAGTTCTTC
cdr3_aa: CASSLVNLEQFF
d_call: .
v_call: TRBV7-2
j_call: TRBJ2-1
clone_size: .

cdr3_nt: TGCGCCAGCAGTCCCCAACCCGGGACAGGGGACGCCATTCAGTACTTC
cdr3_aa: CASSPQPGTGDAIQYF
d_call: TRBD1
v_call: TRBV23-1
j_call: TRBJ2-4
clone_size: .

cdr3_nt: TGTGCCAGCAGTTTACCCGCGGGAGGAACAGATACGCAGTATTTT
cdr3_aa: CASSLPAGGTDTQYF
d_call: TRBD2
v_call: TRBV27
j_call: TRBJ2-3
clone_size: .

cdr3_nt: TGTGCCACCAGCAGAGATCAAAGGGGCGAGCAGTACTTC
cdr3_aa: CATSRDQRGEQYF
d_call: .
v_call: TRBV15
j_call: TRBJ2-7
clone_size: .